The table lists the clone carrying this TCR beta chain with a few counts. CDR3 size: 13 residues. The germline V gene has CDR1 LGHDT and CDR2 YNNKEL (reference sequence). The V and J ends lost 3 bases and 0 bases respectively, with 5 bases between them. The sample comes from a study of human T cells and chemical hapten exposure. Time point reported: patch test 3, about 24 weeks after DPC sensitization. Documented treatment: therapeutic diphenylcyclopropenone sensitization with weekly scalp DPC. Suited to DPC and affected by alopecia, the donors ranged from 18 to 70 years old. In the library, unique molecular identifiers were attached to individual cDNA molecules. In TCRdb, the RACE reads were re-called with MiXCR into one record per CDR3 protein. This table has roughly 90,000 distinct CDR3 sequences, approximately 10% appearing once.

The chain employs TRBV3-1 and TRBJ1-2, with D perhaps matching TRBD1 (5 bases). The sequencing used whole blood, collected in connection with sensitization to the hapten diphenylcyclopropenone (DPC). This TCR came from a woman aged 25 to 45 with alopecia areata. Some clones in this sample may be carry-over from other donors' samples. CDR3 in DNA: TGTGCCAGCAGCCAGACAGCTAACTATGGCTACACCTTC. Amino acids: CASSQTANYGYTF.